The 17 T cell receptor beta chains listed next were all sequenced from one sample in a study of T cell responses to AZD1222 COVID-19 vaccine. Sequencing used immunoSEQ multiplex PCR; TCRdb keeps in-frame clones, though not all of them. The table shows over 100,000 clones, with approximately 90% occurring only once. The sample was peripheral blood, taken on day 0 of AZD1222 vaccination. The receptors here all came from an adult in good health.

This chain joins TRBV30 and TRBJ1-6; D gene unclear. The CDR3 totals 13 residues. Germline V gene sequence: CDR1 GTSNPN, CDR2 SVGIG (reference sequence). Trimming removed 2 bases from V and 7 bases from J, with 9 bases in between. The CDR3, as DNA: TGTGCCTGGAGTCTTTTAATAAATTCACCCCTCCACTTT. It yields the protein CAWSLLINSPLHF.

In this sample, this clone turned up a few times. The V and J genes are TRBV7-8 and TRBJ1-2; D gene uncertain. Looked up from germline, CDR1 is SGHVS and CDR2 is FQNEAQ. Trimming shortened V by 1 base and J by 4 bases, and 13 bases separated the two germline ends. This CDR3 region has 15 residues. DNA for the CDR3: TGTGCCAGCAGCTTAGGGACGTGGGTTGGCTATGGCTACACCTTC. Its translation: CASSLGTWVGYGYTF.

This chain connects TRBV2 to TRBJ2-6, with 9 positions matching TRBD1. The CDR3 length is 17 residues. Germline V gene sequence: CDR1 SNHLY, CDR2 FYNNEI. After removal of 6 bases from V and 0 bases from J, the junction contained 6 bases not matched to a gene. CDR3 sequence: CASRPGQGLSGANVLTF. The CDR3 coding sequence is TGTGCCAGCAGGCCGGGACAGGGCCTCTCTGGGGCCAACGTCCTGACTTTC. Full variable domain (remainder filled in from reference TRBV2 and TRBJ2-6): EPEVTQTPSHQVTQMGQEVILRCVPISNHLYFYWYRQILGQKVEFLVSFYNNEISEKSEIFDDQFSVERPDGSNFTLKIRSTKLEDSAMYFCASRPGQGLSGANVLTFGAGSRLTVL.

V usage is TRBV30 and J usage is TRBJ1-6, with D perhaps TRBD1 (5 bases). The CDR3 contains 13 residues. Germline assignment: CDR1 GTSNPN and CDR2 SVGIG (reference sequence). The V gene lost 7 bases and the J gene lost 7 bases, with 14 bases spanning the gap. CDR3: CALNRNTNSPLHF. CDR3 in DNA: TGTGCCTTAAACAGGAACACCAATTCACCCCTCCACTTT.

V is TRBV28 and J is TRBJ2-2; 7 nucleotides match TRBD1. V dropped 8 bases and J dropped 5; count of bases not matched to a gene: 5. Germline assignment: CDR1 MDHEN and CDR2 SYDVKM. The CDR3 extends over 13 amino acids. As DNA, the CDR3 is TGTGCCAGCTGGGACAGAGTTACCGGGGAGCTGTTTTTT. This translates into CASWDRVTGELFF.

This chain connects TRBV19 to TRBJ2-1, with 12 positions matching TRBD2. This CDR3 has 16 residues. Germline V lookup: CDR1 LNHDA, CDR2 SQIVND (reference sequence). V lost 4 bases and J lost 7; bases outside the gene matches: 8. For the CDR3, the DNA is TGTGCCAGTAGTACCGCTAGCGGGAGGGCCCTGAATGAGCAGTTCTTC. Protein sequence: CASSTASGRALNEQFF.

The V call is TRBV27, the J call TRBJ2-3; D is perhaps TRBD2 (6 bases). The CDR3 is 13 residues long. From germline, CDR1 is MNHEY and CDR2 SMNVEV (reference sequence). CDR3 loop: CARRPSAADTQYF. The CDR3 bases are TGTGCGCGCAGGCCTAGCGCTGCAGATACGCAGTATTTT.

The chain joins TRBV7-8 to TRBJ2-1; 7 bases are shared with TRBD1. From germline, CDR1 is SGHVS and CDR2 FQNEAQ. CDR3 length: 16 amino acids. The trim removed 1 base at V and 5 bases at J, leaving 8 bases unmatched. The CDR3 nucleotides read TGTGCCAGCAGCTTAGACAGGGGACGTGGGAACAATGAGCAGTTCTTC. Amino acid sequence: CASSLDRGRGNNEQFF.

This chain joins TRBV9 and TRBJ2-5; the match to TRBD2 covers 7 bases. J lost 2 bases, V lost 3 bases, and 4 bases had no gene match. The CDR3 consists of 14 residues. Germline CDR1 reads SGDLS; CDR2 reads YYNGEE. The CDR3 spells CASSALAAQETQYF. The DNA for the CDR3 is TGTGCCAGCAGCGCTCTAGCGGCTCAAGAGACCCAGTACTTC.

The chain joins TRBV3-1 (or the pseudogene TRBV3-2) to TRBJ2-7; D is uncertain. This CDR3 has 12 amino acids. Trimming left V 1 base short and J 6 bases short, with 7 bases between. Germline V gene lookup returns CDR1 LGHDT and CDR2 YNNKEL (reference sequence). CDR3: CASSQVTGEQYF. The CDR3 DNA follows: TGTGCCAGCAGCCAAGTGACGGGCGAGCAGTACTTC.

This clone was seen only once. The chain links TRBV29-1 to TRBJ1-5; possibly TRBD1 for D (6 bases). The V end was cut by 3 bases, the J end by 4 bases, with 10 bases between. Germline lookup yields CDR1 SQVTM and CDR2 ANQGSEA. There are 13 residues in the CDR3. This chain's CDR3 is CSVDGGGNQPQHF. CDR3 sequence (DNA): TGCAGCGTTGATGGGGGCGGGAATCAGCCCCAGCATTTT.

V gene TRBV24-1 combines with J gene TRBJ1-2; D is uncertain. V was shortened by 4 bases and J by 5 bases, with 13 bases between the two germline ends. CDR1 and CDR2 from the germline V gene are KGHDR and SFDVKD. The CDR3 loop spans 14 amino acids. The CDR3 here is CATSEAGSIYGYTF. CDR3 nucleotide sequence: TGTGCCACCAGTGAGGCGGGGTCCATTTATGGCTACACCTTC.

This clone was seen once. The chain employs TRBV24-1 and TRBJ2-1, with D perhaps matching TRBD2 (6 bases). V gave up 9 bases and J gave up 2 bases, with 13 bases separating them. The CDR3 runs to 14 residues. Germline lookup yields CDR1 KGHDR and CDR2 SFDVKD. The CDR3 is CATSRDSAYNEQFF. The DNA for the CDR3 is TGTGCCACCTCCCGGGACTCCGCCTACAATGAGCAGTTCTTC.

The rearrangement links TRBV10-3 to TRBJ2-7, with D unclear. V was trimmed by 3 bases and J by 5 bases, leaving 5 bases between them. The germline CDR1 and CDR2 sequences are ENHRY and SYGVKD. The CDR3 length is 11 residues. In DNA form, the CDR3 reads TGTGCCATCAGTGATGGGGACGAGCAGTACTTC. Amino acid sequence: CAISDGDEQYF.

The rearrangement uses TRBV24-1 and TRBJ2-3; D is undetermined. Germline assignment: CDR1 KGHDR and CDR2 SFDVKD. Trimming pared 3 bases from V and 8 bases from J, leaving 14 bases between. The CDR3 loop spans 14 amino acids. CDR3 DNA: TGTGCCACCAGTGATCCTAGGCCTGCTGGTACGCAGTATTTT. Translated, it gives CATSDPRPAGTQYF.

This clone has a single count. V and J are TRBV9 and TRBJ1-5; D is unclear. CDR3 length equals 13 residues. Germline values: CDR1 SGDLS, CDR2 YYNGEE. The V gene lost 0 bases and the J gene lost 4 bases, with 5 bases spanning the gap. CDR3 coding DNA: TGTGCCAGCAGCGTAGCAGAGAATCAGCCCCAGCATTTT. It translates to CASSVAENQPQHF.

The chain combines TRBV7-3 with TRBJ2-3, with 8 bases aligning to TRBD2. Unmatched junction bases numbered 4, after V lost 2 bases and J lost 9 bases. Germline CDR1 reads SGHTA; CDR2 reads FQGTGA. The CDR3 spans 13 residues. The CDR3 spells CASSLVRGETQYF. The CDR3 nucleotides are TGTGCCAGCAGCTTAGTGCGGGGGGAAACGCAGTATTTT. Full variable domain (outside the CDR3, taken from reference TRBV7-3 and TRBJ2-3): GAGVSQTPSNKVTEKGKYVELRCDPISGHTALYWYRQSLGQGPEFLIYFQGTGAADDSGLPNDRFFAVRPEGSVSTLKIQRTERGDSAVYLCASSLVRGETQYFGPGTRLTVL.